What follows is one TCR beta chain and its context. This clonotype was counted at least ten times. The antigen it recognizes is unknown. No qualities accompany the bases; no much larger clone lies one base away. This specimen comes from a study of identical twins (dated by TCRdb to 2016 to 2018). Some background on the complete study: To test whether fetal clonotypes persist, this study deep-sequenced TCR alpha and beta repertoires from monozygotic twins, from unrelated adults of various ages, and from cord blood. Replicate twin experiments were performed at different times using different library preparation protocols to rule out contamination. What the work shows at the level of the full study, not this receptor alone: Recombination models systematically underestimated out-of-frame TCR alpha sharing in monozygotic twins but agreed with sharing between unrelated individuals. Conclusions relied on cross-sectional statistical analysis, since the same donors could not be followed over many years. Fewer insertions were carried by abundant cord blood beta clonotypes, a similar but weaker trend appeared in young adult naive repertoires, and no such trend appeared in memory repertoires. Invariant T cells such as MAIT and iNKT could partly confound zero-insertion analyses, though diverse VJ usage argued against this for most clonotypes. A weaker excess of twin sharing was found in beta out-of-frame sequences because the signal-to-noise ratio was lowered by fewer shared sequences. Compared with coincidental sharing between unrelated individuals, out-of-frame TCR alpha sequences shared between twins had an excess of sequences with low generation probability.

The CDR3 covers 15 residues, taking in both the cysteine and the phenylalanine. Just CDR3 DNA is preserved here, 45 bases in frame from base 1. Trimming takes 3 bases from V and 4 bases from J, and the germline ends sit 14 bases apart. CDR1 and CDR2 (SGHRS, YFSETQ) derive from the germline V gene. Every donor in the study was a healthy Caucasian. The twin cohort consisted of three pairs of female monozygotic twins, all aged about 18 to 29 years. The RNA used for TCR libraries was isolated from peripheral blood mononuclear cells. Library preparation used 5' RACE. TCRdb lists the instrument as Illumina HiSeq 2000. A universal primer binding site was introduced by template switching, and a unique molecular identifier was present in the final cDNA, enabling accurate counting of TCR cDNA molecules. Specific primers in the conserved constant-segment region were used to synthesize first-strand cDNA for TCR alpha and beta chains. To control for contamination, each cDNA library was double barcoded with a SMART-Mk sample barcode plus Illumina barcodes. TruSeq adapter sequences and Illumina sample barcodes were added in two successive PCR steps. Sequencing of the TCR alpha and beta cDNA libraries was done on the Illumina HiSeq platform using custom primers. In the original analysis: MiGEC was used to process raw reads and extract unique molecular identifiers, and MiXCR was used to find CDR3 positions. Recombination models were inferred per individual with the repgenHMM and IGoR tools using an EM algorithm. The tcR package in R was used for shared clonotype analysis, with sharing normalized by the product of cloneset sizes. To study raw recombination without the effects of thymic and clonal selection, out-of-frame nonproductive sequences were analyzed. TCRdb took the public reads, trimmed them with fastp at Q25, ran MiXCR for clone calling and kept in-frame beta chains. Identical CDR3 protein sequences are pooled into one entry, listed with their most common genes and DNA. The V and J calls were determined by TCRdb, not by the authors. In this sample the table shows around 680,000 distinct CDR3 sequences, 8.5% to 9.5% of which occur a single time. Of the sample, approximately 0.96% falls within the top ten clones.

These data were also filed under a second study, of yellow fever vaccine responses in identical twins. The second study's paper adds: According to the authors, in identical twins the way T cells responded to vaccination appeared partly convergent and partly personalized. Focusing on identical twins, the study followed the T cell clones that responded to the vaccine, and did so with precision.

The V and J genes are TRBV5-1 and TRBJ2-1, and TRBD2 may be the D gene, going by 6 matching bases. The receptor was isolated from a woman younger than 35 in good health. What was sequenced was PBMCs. The DNA reads as follows: TGCGCCAGCAGCTACGAGGGACTTCCTTACAATGAGCAGTTCTTC. Its translation reads: CASSYEGLPYNEQFF.